This T cell receptor beta chain was obtained from a study of T cells after yellow fever vaccination. Points from the study as a whole: Post-booster reappearance was seen for most primary-vaccination clones (about 96% CD4, roughly 91% CD8).

The 5'RACE template-switching step produced TCR cDNA and added a universal primer site and UMIs. Via MiXCR, TCRdb re-called the 5' RACE reads, giving one row per CDR3 protein. Of fewer than 350,000 distinct CDR3 sequences detected, around 3.6% appear once; the ten largest clones hold about 20%. Regarding this clonotype: What it binds is unknown.

The CDR3 covers 15 residues. Germline-derived CDR1 and CDR2 are SGHTA and FQGNSA. Trimming removed 0 bases at V and 1 base at J, with 6 bases between. The sample here was PBMCs, taken on the day of the yellow fever booster vaccination. The rearrangement joins TRBV7-2 to TRBJ2-2, with TRBD1 as a possible D gene (5 bases). The sequence was collected from a man aged 18 to 29 who received the YFV17D yellow fever vaccine. CDR3 sequence (DNA): TGTGCCAGCAGCTTAGCGGGGCTGAACACCGGGGAGCTGTTTTTT. As protein: CASSLAGLNTGELFF.